The 2 T cell receptor beta chains reported below all come from one sample, sequenced in a study of radiotherapy plus CTLA-4 blockade in lung cancer. Assay used: immunoSEQ multiplex PCR; TCRdb lists only in-frame clones, some missing. This table holds approximately 81,000 clones, more than 60% found once. The input for sequencing was peripheral blood, taken from a patient treated with radiotherapy plus ipilimumab. All receptors come from a human donor with non-small cell lung cancer who had a partial response to radiotherapy plus ipilimumab. Some clones in this sample may be carry-over from other donors' samples.

The chain recombines TRBV18 with TRBJ2-5; D may be TRBD1 (5 bases). The length of the CDR3 is 14 residues. In germline, CDR1 is KGHSH, CDR2 LQKENI. Between the trimmed V and J ends, which lost 3 bases and 1 base, there was a span of 9 bases. The CDR3 DNA reads TGTGCCAGCTCACCCCAGGGTCCCCAAGAGACCCAGTACTTC. This gives the protein CASSPQGPQETQYF.

J is TRBJ2-3 and V is TRBV30; 9 bases map to TRBD2. Germline CDR1 GTSNPN, CDR2 SVGIG (reference sequence). V dropped 3 bases and J dropped 1; count of bases not matched to a gene: 2. This CDR3 comprises 14 residues. The CDR3 DNA reads as TGTGCCTGGAGGAGGACTAGCGGCACAGATACGCAGTATTTT. This gives the protein CAWRRTSGTDTQYF. The full variable domain, in which reference TRBV30 and TRBJ2-3 provide the parts outside the CDR3, is SQTIHQWPATLVQPVGSPLSLECTVEGTSNPNLYWYRQAAGRGLQLLFYSVGIGQISSEVPQNLSASRPQDRQFILSSKKLLLSDSGFYLCAWRRTSGTDTQYFGPGTRLTVL.